The 32 T cell receptor beta chains below come from one sample, sequenced in a study of cytomegalovirus exposure and HLA in healthy donors (TCRdb year 2017). The method was the immunoSEQ multiplex PCR assay. Not all clones reach the TCRdb copy of this immuneACCESS table, which keeps in-frame sequences only. Checked studies attribute under half of the gap to unresolved V genes and leave the rest unexplained. The sample table lists roughly 150,000 clones, more than 75% of them with a count of one. Almost 3% of the sample is held by the ten biggest clonotypes. What was sequenced was PBMCs. The origin of the receptors is a man between 18 and 35 years old in good health and CMV-seronegative.

This chain links TRBV6-5 with TRBJ1-1; D may be TRBD1 (6 bases). CDR3 length equals 14 residues. The germline V gene encodes CDR1 MNHEY and CDR2 SVGAGI. The V and J ends lost 6 bases and 1 base respectively, with 12 bases between them. This CDR3 is CASRSGGWNTEAFF. CDR3 DNA sequence: TGTGCCAGCAGGTCGGGGGGCTGGAACACTGAAGCTTTCTTT.

The gene calls are TRBV7-2 and TRBJ1-2; 7 bases align to TRBD1. CDR1 SGHTA and CDR2 FQGNSA come from the germline V gene. CDR3 length: 18 residues. J was trimmed by 5 bases and V by 3 bases; bases with no gene match: 18. CDR3 sequence reads: CASSFGATGKTPRYGYTF. CDR3 DNA sequence: TGTGCCAGCAGCTTCGGGGCGACAGGGAAAACCCCGAGGTATGGCTACACCTTC.

The chain has TRBV28 and TRBJ2-7, with D possibly being TRBD1 (5 bases). The CDR3 is 15 amino acids. The ends were cut back, 3 bases at V and 3 bases at J, with 15 bases in the middle. Germline V gene lookup returns CDR1 MDHEN and CDR2 SYDVKM. The DNA of the CDR3 is TGTGCCAGCAGTTTCGGATCAGGGCCTAACTACGAGCAGTACTTC. Translated: CASSFGSGPNYEQYF.

The genes are TRBV5-1 and TRBJ2-7; 8 nucleotides agree with TRBD1. V shed 5 bases, J shed 2 bases, and the junction held 3 bases outside the gene matches. The CDR3 has 13 residues. Looked up from germline, CDR1 is SGHRS and CDR2 is YFSETQ. Here the CDR3 reads CASSKGQAYEQYF. CDR3 coding DNA: TGCGCCAGCAGTAAGGGACAGGCCTACGAGCAGTACTTC.

This chain joins TRBV5-1 and TRBJ1-3; 8 nucleotides align to TRBD1. The CDR3 is made up of 15 amino acids. V was pared by 3 bases and J by 7 bases, with 9 bases of the junction left unmatched. Per the germline V gene, CDR1 is SGHRS and CDR2 is YFSETQ. CDR3 coding DNA: TGCGCCAGCAGCTCTGGACAGGGCCAAGGGAACACCATATATTTT. Its protein is CASSSGQGQGNTIYF.

This clone showed up just a few times. CDR3: CASSNPTVYGYTF. CDR3 coding DNA: TGTGCCAGCAGTAACCCGACAGTCTATGGCTACACCTTC. The V call is TRBV28, the J call TRBJ1-2; D might be TRBD1 (5 bases). CDR3 length: 13 residues. V gave up 5 bases and J gave up 4 bases, with 11 bases separating them. Looked up from germline, CDR1 is MDHEN and CDR2 is SYDVKM.

This clone was recorded once. This chain connects TRBV4-1 to TRBJ1-1; D possibly corresponds to TRBD1 (6 bases). Between the trimmed V and J ends, which lost 1 base and 8 bases, there was a span of 11 bases. Germline assignment: CDR1 MGHRA and CDR2 YSYEKL. The CDR3 has 13 residues. The CDR3 loop is CASSQGGTGEAFF. The CDR3, as DNA: TGCGCCAGCAGCCAAGGGGGCACAGGGGAAGCTTTCTTT.

CDR3 residues: CASSQSAANTGELFF. The DNA of the CDR3 is TGTGCCAGCAGTCAGAGCGCCGCGAACACCGGGGAGCTGTTTTTT. The chain combines TRBV2 with TRBJ2-2, with D unresolved. Germline CDR1 and CDR2: SNHLY and FYNNEI. CDR3 length: 15 amino acids. V lost 5 bases, J lost 0 bases, and 10 bases lay in between.

The rearrangement joins TRBV10-3 to TRBJ2-1; 11 nucleotides agree with TRBD1. The V gene's germline CDR1 is ENHRY and CDR2 SYGVKD. This CDR3 is built from 12 residues. V was clipped by 8 bases and J by 8 bases; unmatched bases: 2. The CDR3 sequence: CAIADRGHEQFF. CDR3 nucleotide sequence: TGTGCCATCGCGGACAGGGGGCATGAGCAGTTCTTC.

The rearrangement joins TRBV2 to TRBJ2-3; D is possibly TRBD1 (5 bases). The V end lost 7 bases, the J end lost 4 bases, and 18 bases lay between the germline ends. The CDR3 consists of 15 residues. CDR1 is SNHLY, CDR2 FYNNEI, per germline. Here the CDR3 reads CASITTPTRADTQYF. In nucleotides, the CDR3 is TGTGCCAGCATCACAACCCCGACCAGGGCAGATACGCAGTATTTT.

The rearrangement links TRBV7-9 to TRBJ2-5; TRBD2 matches 10 bases. J gave up 5 bases and V 3 bases, and 9 bases lay outside the gene matches. Germline V CDR1 and CDR2: SEHNR, FQNEAQ (reference sequence). The CDR3 is 16 residues long. CDR3 nucleotides: TGTGCCAGCAGCTTGCACTTAGCGGGGGGCGGGGAGACCCAGTACTTC. Encoded protein: CASSLHLAGGGETQYF.

The rearrangement uses TRBV27 and TRBJ1-2; D is perhaps TRBD1 (6 bases). Trimming took off 3 bases at V and 2 bases at J, with 7 bases between the two ends. CDR1 MNHEY and CDR2 SMNVEV come from the germline V gene (reference sequence). The CDR3 is 13 residues long. CDR3 nucleotide sequence: TGTGCCAGCAGTTTTACAGGGAACTATGGCTACACCTTC. Encoded protein: CASSFTGNYGYTF.

V usage is TRBV25-1 and J usage is TRBJ2-3; a weak D match, TRBD1 (6 bases). Trimming took 1 base from V and 0 from J, leaving 11 bases between them. Germline V gene sequence: CDR1 MGHDK, CDR2 SYGVNS. CDR3 size: 16 residues. The CDR3 spells CASSESQGSSTDTQYF. The DNA of the CDR3 is TGTGCCAGCAGTGAATCTCAGGGGAGTAGCACAGATACGCAGTATTTT. The whole variable domain, remainder taken from reference TRBV25-1 and TRBJ2-3, is EADIYQTPRYLVIGTGKKITLECSQTMGHDKMYWYQQDPGMELHLIHYSYGVNSTEKGDLSSESTVSRIRTEHFPLTLESARPSHTSQYLCASSESQGSSTDTQYFGPGTRLTVL.

CDR3 amino acids: CASSFGLAEAFF. The CDR3 nucleotides are TGTGCCAGCAGCTTTGGACTGGCTGAAGCTTTCTTT. The rearrangement links TRBV28 to TRBJ1-1; the D is unclear. The CDR3 length is 12 residues. Germline V gene lookup returns CDR1 MDHEN and CDR2 SYDVKM. Between the trimmed V and J ends, which lost 6 bases and 6 bases, there was a span of 11 bases.

This clone has a single count. This chain joins TRBV4-3 and TRBJ2-2; 10 positions agree with TRBD2. In germline, CDR1 is LGHNA, CDR2 YSLEER. The CDR3 is 22 residues long. V gave up 4 bases and J gave up 6 bases; unmatched junction bases: 26. The CDR3, as DNA: TGCGCCAGCAGCCTCTCCTCGACAGCCATGGGGCTAGCGGGAGCATTGCCCGGGGAGCTGTTTTTT. Translating it yields CASSLSSTAMGLAGALPGELFF.

This clone showed up just once. This rearrangement joins TRBV5-4 to TRBJ1-2; D is uncertain. CDR3 length equals 13 residues. Between the trimmed V and J ends, which lost 0 bases and 1 base, there was a span of 4 bases. Germline loops: CDR1 SGHNT, CDR2 YYREEE (reference sequence). CDR3 loop: CASSLDSNYGYTF. In nucleotides, the CDR3 is TGTGCCAGCAGCTTGGACAGTAACTATGGCTACACCTTC.

A single count supports this clone. CDR3 sequence: CASSLTAPGSPTNEKLFF. The CDR3 coding sequence is TGCGCCAGCAGCTTGACAGCCCCAGGTTCCCCAACTAATGAAAAACTGTTTTTT. V and J are TRBV5-1 and TRBJ1-4; D ambiguous. V lost 1 base, J lost 0 bases, and 16 bases lay in between. This CDR3 spans 18 amino acids. Germline V gives CDR1 SGHRS, CDR2 YFSETQ.

This sequence joins TRBV16 and TRBJ1-5; 9 bases are a match to TRBD1. The CDR3 is 16 amino acids. The V gene's germline CDR1 is KGHSY and CDR2 FQNENV. J gave up 9 bases and V 4 bases, and 13 bases lay outside the gene matches. The CDR3 DNA follows: TGTGCCAGCAGCCTCGAACCCGGGACAGGGTCGGGGCCCCAGCATTTT. Its translation is CASSLEPGTGSGPQHF.

The chain links TRBV10-2 to TRBJ2-1; 10 bases map to TRBD2. The CDR3 has 16 residues. The V gene's germline CDR1 is WSHSY and CDR2 SAAADI. With 3 bases clipped from V and 3 bases from J, the junction kept 5 bases outside the gene matches. The CDR3 coding sequence is TGCGCCAGCAGTGACGGCAGCGGGAGGGTCTACAATGAGCAGTTCTTC. It encodes CASSDGSGRVYNEQFF.

The rearrangement joins TRBV7-6 to TRBJ2-7; possibly TRBD2 for D (6 bases). Trimming left V 5 bases short and J 6 bases short, with 20 bases between. The CDR3 is 15 residues long. The germline CDR1 and CDR2 sequences are SGHVS and FNYEAQ. CDR3 sequence (DNA): TGTGCCAGCAGCACGCCGGGACTCGGCTTCCCCGAGCAGTACTTC. Its translation is CASSTPGLGFPEQYF.

The chain employs TRBV5-1 and TRBJ2-3, with 9 bases that match TRBD1. CDR1 is SGHRS, CDR2 YFSETQ, per germline. Trimming took 7 bases from V and 3 from J; bases not matched to a gene: 3. The length of the CDR3 is 13 residues. CDR3 in DNA: TGCGCCAGCGGCGGACAGGGGACAGATACGCAGTATTTT. It is translated as CASGGQGTDTQYF.

The V and J genes are TRBV28 and TRBJ1-5; D call uncertain. Between the trimmed V and J ends, which lost 4 bases and 1 base, there was a span of 11 bases. The CDR3 sequence is 15 residues long. Germline V gene sequence: CDR1 MDHEN, CDR2 SYDVKM. The CDR3 loop reads CASSSLRPSNQPQHF. The CDR3 nucleotides read TGTGCCAGCAGTTCCCTACGCCCCAGCAATCAGCCCCAGCATTTT.

There are a few counts of this clone. CDR3 in DNA: TGTGCCAGCAGCTTGGAACAGGGGACTGGAAACACCATATATTTT. This codes for CASSLEQGTGNTIYF. The chain employs TRBV5-6 and TRBJ1-3; TRBD1 matches at 7 bases. The V gene's germline CDR1 is SGHDT and CDR2 YYEEEE. This CDR3 is 15 amino acids long. The V segment lost 0 bases and the J segment 2 bases; nucleotides outside the gene matches: 2.

The CDR3 reads CASSIQGAIIYGYTF. The CDR3 nucleotides are TGCGCCAGCAGCATACAGGGGGCGATAATCTATGGCTACACCTTC. The chain employs TRBV5-1 and TRBJ1-2; TRBD1 matches 9 bases. The V gene end was trimmed by 4 bases and the J gene end by 4 bases; junction bases not matched to a gene: 8. Germline V lookup: CDR1 SGHRS, CDR2 YFSETQ. CDR3 length: 15 residues.

The table lists this clone with a few counts. The DNA for the CDR3 is TGTGCCAGCAGCCCGTCCGCCGAGTACTCTGGGGCCAACGTCCTGACTTTC. This gives the protein CASSPSAEYSGANVLTF. V usage is TRBV28 and J usage is TRBJ2-6; D is uncertain. The V gene lost 6 bases and the J gene lost 0 bases, with 15 bases spanning the gap. The germline V gene encodes CDR1 MDHEN and CDR2 SYDVKM. This CDR3 region has 17 residues.

The chain couples TRBV12-5 to TRBJ1-1; D remains ambiguous. The ends were cut back, 2 bases at V and 3 bases at J, with 7 bases in the middle. This CDR3 has 13 amino acids. Germline V gives CDR1 LGHNT, CDR2 FRNRAP. The CDR3 region is CASGLSTHTEAFF. The CDR3 DNA reads TGTGCTAGTGGTTTGAGCACTCACACTGAAGCTTTCTTT. Combining the CDR3 with reference TRBV12-5 and TRBJ1-1 gives the whole variable domain DARVTQTPRHKVTEMGQEVTMRCQPILGHNTVFWYRQTMMQGLELLAYFRNRAPLDDSGMPKDRFSAEMPDATLATLKIQPSEPRDSAVYFCASGLSTHTEAFFGQGTRLTVV.

The V call is TRBV2, the J call TRBJ2-7; D might be TRBD2 (5 bases). In germline, CDR1 is SNHLY, CDR2 FYNNEI. Trimming stripped 5 bases from V and 0 bases from J, with 8 bases between. This CDR3 has 13 amino acids. CDR3 amino acids: CASSQGLSYEQYF. The CDR3, as DNA: TGTGCCAGCAGTCAAGGACTCTCCTACGAGCAGTACTTC.

The rearrangement uses TRBV4-3 and TRBJ2-1, with TRBD1 matching over 9 bases. The J segment lost 8 bases and the V segment lost 0 bases, leaving 11 bases of the junction unmatched. This CDR3 is 17 amino acids long. Germline-derived CDR1 and CDR2 are LGHNA and YSLEER. The CDR3 nucleotides read TGCGCCAGCAGCCAAGATCGGGTGACAGGGGGGATGGATGAGCAGTTCTTC. Encoded protein: CASSQDRVTGGMDEQFF.

V gene TRBV10-3 combines with J gene TRBJ1-1, with no clear D. The germline V gene encodes CDR1 ENHRY and CDR2 SYGVKD. This CDR3 comprises 14 residues. The V end lost 8 bases, the J end lost 0 bases, and 13 bases lay between the germline ends. The CDR3 protein is CAIAPTGLNTEAFF. As DNA, the CDR3 is TGTGCCATCGCACCCACGGGTTTGAACACTGAAGCTTTCTTT.

The chain recombines TRBV7-8 with TRBJ2-1; TRBD2 matches 13 bases. There are 16 residues in the CDR3. Germline V lookup: CDR1 SGHVS, CDR2 FQNEAQ. J gave up 7 bases and V 5 bases, and 8 bases lay outside the gene matches. The CDR3 loop reads CASSPLAGGPSNEQFF. The DNA for the CDR3 is TGTGCCAGCAGCCCACTAGCGGGAGGGCCCTCGAATGAGCAGTTCTTC. Full variable domain (remainder filled in from reference TRBV7-8 and TRBJ2-1): GAGVSQSPRYKVAKRGQDVALRCDPISGHVSLFWYQQALGQGPEFLTYFQNEAQLDKSGLPSDRFFAERPEGSVSTLKIQRTQQEDSAVYLCASSPLAGGPSNEQFFGPGTRLTVL.

This clone appeared a single time. The chain couples TRBV28 to TRBJ1-5; TRBD1 matches at 7 bases. The germline V gene encodes CDR1 MDHEN and CDR2 SYDVKM. The length of the CDR3 is 15 residues. The V and J ends lost 6 bases and 1 base, in that order; junction bases with no gene match: 6. CDR3 region: CASRTGIRSNQPQHF. The CDR3 bases are TGTGCCAGCAGGACAGGGATTAGGAGCAATCAGCCCCAGCATTTT. Full variable domain (remainder filled in from reference TRBV28 and TRBJ1-5): DVKVTQSSRYLVKRTGEKVFLECVQDMDHENMFWYRQDPGLGLRLIYFSYDVKMKEKGDIPEGYSVSREKKERFSLILESASTNQTSMYLCASRTGIRSNQPQHFGDGTRLSIL.

The chain links TRBV30 to TRBJ2-7; TRBD2 agrees at 7 bases. CDR3 length: 15 amino acids. Trimming cost V 1 base and J 1 base; bases outside gene matches: 7. Germline-derived CDR1 and CDR2 are GTSNPN and SVGIG (reference sequence). CDR3 loop: CAWSGLANRSYEQYV. CDR3 nucleotides: TGTGCCTGGAGTGGACTAGCCAATAGGTCCTACGAGCAGTACGTC.